This T cell receptor (beta chain) was observed in a study of blood T cells in healthy people across ages. Study results and caveats: Compared with aged donors, long-lived donors showed fewer expanded clones, suggesting selection.

The CDR3 runs 17 residues. CDR1 is KGHSH and CDR2 is LQKENI in the germline V gene. A sample-barcoded 5' primer and a J-beta primer mix were used in a second PCR of about 6 to 11 cycles. Sequencing yielded, for each sample, at least 3 million paired-end reads carrying CDR3. TCRdb reanalysed the 5' RACE reads using MiXCR and keeps one entry per CDR3 protein. Among over 700,000 distinct CDR3 sequences, roughly 25% were seen once, and the ten largest hold more than 8.5%. This clonotype has only a few counts. Its target is unknown. Its ends do not fully match the called genes, so a read error is possible. This same sample was also taken into another study, of T cells of mothers and their children.

This TCR was recovered from a boy aged 5-17 years in good health. The V gene is TRBV18, the J gene TRBJ1-3; D gene unclear. Specimen: blood. Here the CDR3 DNA reads TGCGCCAGCTCACCAACAATGTCTTCGAGCTCTGGAAACACCATATATTTT. Protein product: CASSPTMSSSSGNTIYF.